A single sample is the source of the 14 T cell receptor beta chains below, sequenced in a study of T cell changes during pregnancy in multiple sclerosis. Assay used: immunoSEQ multiplex PCR; TCRdb lists only in-frame clones, some missing. The data show tens of thousands of clones, about 92% seen once. Sequencing was performed on peripheral blood, taken in the third trimester of pregnancy. Receptors originate from a female donor with multiple sclerosis, enrolled in a pregnancy study.

The rearrangement links TRBV11-2 to TRBJ2-4; D is perhaps TRBD1 (5 bases). This CDR3 has 17 amino acids. V lost 0 bases to trimming and J lost 1 base, with 13 bases between them. Germline loops: CDR1 SGHAT, CDR2 FQNNGV. The CDR3 coding sequence is TGTGCCAGCAGCTTAGATGAGTGGGGCGTTGCCAAAAACATTCAGTACTTC. Protein product: CASSLDEWGVAKNIQYF.

The chain recombines TRBV7-3 with TRBJ1-1, with 9 bases matching TRBD1. V lost 5 bases and J lost 12; bases outside the gene matches: 7. Germline CDR1 reads SGHTA; CDR2 reads FQGTGA. This CDR3 has 12 residues. CDR3 amino acids: CASSPTGGLPFF. CDR3 bases: TGTGCCAGCAGCCCAACAGGGGGCCTTCCTTTCTTT.

The chain carries TRBV5-1 and TRBJ1-1, with TRBD1 matching 8 bases. Germline CDR1 is SGHRS and CDR2 is YFSETQ. The length of the CDR3 is 15 residues. V lost 3 bases, J lost 4 bases, and 8 bases stayed unmatched. The CDR3 here is CASSSIRGQGTEAFF. The CDR3 DNA is TGCGCCAGCAGCTCAATCAGGGGGCAAGGCACTGAAGCTTTCTTT.

This chain uses TRBV5-1 with TRBJ2-2; a weak D match, TRBD2 (6 bases). The CDR3 has 16 amino acids. Trimming cost V 3 bases and J 6 bases, with 18 bases left between them. CDR1 is SGHRS and CDR2 is YFSETQ in the germline V gene. This CDR3 is CASSWGDRPPSGELFF. The CDR3 region has the DNA TGCGCCAGCAGCTGGGGGGACCGACCTCCTTCCGGGGAGCTGTTTTTT.

The chain links TRBV5-4 to TRBJ1-1; perhaps TRBD1 as D (6 bases). Between the trimmed V and J ends, which lost 3 bases and 3 bases, there was a span of 18 bases. This CDR3 spans 16 amino acids. The germline V gene encodes CDR1 SGHNT and CDR2 YYREEE (reference sequence). CDR3 protein: CASSSTPRQVDTEAFF. In DNA, the CDR3 is TGTGCCAGCAGCTCCACGCCTAGACAGGTCGACACTGAAGCTTTCTTT.

The CDR3 nucleotides read TGTGCCAGCAGCTTACAGGGTGGGTACGAGCAGTACTTC. Amino acid sequence: CASSLQGGYEQYF. The chain recombines TRBV11-1 with TRBJ2-7; TRBD1 might be the D (5 bases). This CDR3 comprises 13 residues. Trimming stripped 2 bases from V and 4 bases from J, with 9 bases between. Germline CDR1 reads SGHAT; CDR2 reads FQDESV (reference sequence).

This rearrangement joins TRBV10-3 to TRBJ1-1; D ambiguous. Trimming shortened V by 0 bases and J by 1 base, and 9 bases separated the two germline ends. The CDR3 totals 15 residues. The germline gives CDR1 ENHRY, CDR2 SYGVKD. CDR3 region: CAISESGQTNTEAFF. Written as DNA, the CDR3 is TGTGCCATCAGTGAGTCGGGCCAGACGAACACTGAAGCTTTCTTT.

This clone was seen only a few times. This chain joins TRBV2 and TRBJ1-5; 12 bases are shared with TRBD1. The CDR3 runs to 14 residues. Looked up from germline, CDR1 is SNHLY and CDR2 is FYNNEI. V was pared by 6 bases and J by 6 bases, with 3 bases of the junction left unmatched. DNA of the CDR3: TGTGCCAGCAGGGGGACAGGGGGCGGTCAGCCCCAGCATTTT. As protein: CASRGTGGGQPQHF.

CDR3 nucleotide sequence: TGTGCCAGCAGATTCGACAGGGGGCATCGTGGCTACACCTTC. This gives the protein CASRFDRGHRGYTF. The J gene is TRBJ1-2, the V gene TRBV6-5; 10 nucleotides line up with TRBD1. Unmatched junction bases numbered 8, after V lost 6 bases and J lost 7 bases. Germline lookup yields CDR1 MNHEY and CDR2 SVGAGI. CDR3 length equals 14 residues.

The genes are TRBV4-1 and TRBJ2-4; TRBD2 might be the D (5 bases). The CDR3 has 14 amino acids. V shed 0 bases and J shed 11 bases, with 14 bases lying between them. The germline CDR1 and CDR2 sequences are MGHRA and YSYEKL. The CDR3 sequence is CASSQDADRTFQYF. The CDR3 DNA follows: TGCGCCAGCAGCCAAGATGCTGATAGGACTTTTCAGTACTTC.

The rearrangement uses TRBV6-5 and TRBJ1-2, with 11 bases lining up with TRBD1. Per germline, CDR1 MNHEY and CDR2 SVGAGI. This CDR3 has 15 residues. The ends lost 6 bases at V and 3 bases at J; junction bases unmatched: 6. The CDR3 nucleotides read TGTGCCAGCAGCCTCGGACAGGGGGCTGACTATGGCTACACCTTC. Amino acid sequence: CASSLGQGADYGYTF.

The sample holds many counts of this clone. V is TRBV5-1 and J is TRBJ2-1; TRBD1 matches at 10 bases. The germline V gene has CDR1 SGHRS and CDR2 YFSETQ. The CDR3 sequence is 15 residues long. The trim removed 3 bases at V and 6 bases at J, leaving 6 bases unmatched. The CDR3 is CASSSGTGVSNEQFF. As DNA, the CDR3 is TGCGCCAGCAGCTCCGGGACAGGGGTGAGCAATGAGCAGTTCTTC.

The CDR3 spells CASSILTGGLRNEQFF. The CDR3 DNA reads TGTGCCAGTAGTATCTTGACAGGGGGCTTAAGGAATGAGCAGTTCTTC. V gene TRBV19 combines with J gene TRBJ2-1, with 10 bases matching TRBD1. V dropped 3 bases and J dropped 7; count of bases not matched to a gene: 9. CDR3 size: 16 residues. Germline V lookup: CDR1 LNHDA, CDR2 SQIVND (reference sequence).

The chain employs TRBV5-4 and TRBJ1-2; 9 nucleotides line up with TRBD1. The CDR3 spans 16 residues. CDR1 and CDR2 (germline): SGHNT, YYREEE (reference sequence). The junction had 9 bases not matched to a gene; V was cut back by 0 bases and J by 6 bases. As DNA, the CDR3 is TGTGCCAGCAGCTTGGGGACAGGGGCCCTTTTCGATGGCTACACCTTC. The encoded protein is CASSLGTGALFDGYTF.